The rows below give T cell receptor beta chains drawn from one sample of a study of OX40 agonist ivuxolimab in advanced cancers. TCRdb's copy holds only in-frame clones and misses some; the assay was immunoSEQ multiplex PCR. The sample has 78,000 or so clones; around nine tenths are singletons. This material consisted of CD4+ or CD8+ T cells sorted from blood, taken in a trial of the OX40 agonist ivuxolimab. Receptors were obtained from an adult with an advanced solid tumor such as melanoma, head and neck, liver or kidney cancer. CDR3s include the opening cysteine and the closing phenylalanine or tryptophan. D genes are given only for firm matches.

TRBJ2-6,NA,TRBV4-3,CASSQAVTGANVLTF
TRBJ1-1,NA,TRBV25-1,CASSETGGIYTEAFF
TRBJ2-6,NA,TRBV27,CASSLLHISGANVLTF
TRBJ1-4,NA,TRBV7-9,CASSLAGLNEKLFF
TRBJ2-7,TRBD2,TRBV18,CASSPRASGGLTYEQYF
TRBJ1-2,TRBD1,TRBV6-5,CASSYGTESYGYTF
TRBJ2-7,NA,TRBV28,CASSLFDRSYEQYF
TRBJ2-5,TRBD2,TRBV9,CASSPLGTSGEREQYF
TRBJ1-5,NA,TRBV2,CASSGGGVGQPQHF
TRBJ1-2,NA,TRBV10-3,CAITRDGTNYGYTF
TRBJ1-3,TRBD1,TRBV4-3,CASSQELYRGSGNTIYF
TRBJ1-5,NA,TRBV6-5,CASSSFNQPQHF
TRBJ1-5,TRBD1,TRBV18,CASSPGQGYQPQHF
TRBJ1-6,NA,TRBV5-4,CASSLEPRSNSPLHF
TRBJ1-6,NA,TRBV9,CASSGTRDTNWLDSPLHF
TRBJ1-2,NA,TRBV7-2,CASSLNRDYGYTF
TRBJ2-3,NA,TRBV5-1,CASQAGSSTDTQYF
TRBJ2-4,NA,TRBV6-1,CASSERGKNIQYF
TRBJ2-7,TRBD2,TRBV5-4,CASSRTSGPREQYF
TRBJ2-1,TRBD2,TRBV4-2,CASSQDPGGVAEQFF
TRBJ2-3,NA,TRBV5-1,CASSLSGNTNTDTQYF
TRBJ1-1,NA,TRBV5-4,CASSLGALNTEAFF
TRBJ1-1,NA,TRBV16,CASSQSSRNTEAFF
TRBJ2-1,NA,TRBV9,CASSVEASPSYNEQFF
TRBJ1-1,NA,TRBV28,CASSLGRINTEAFF
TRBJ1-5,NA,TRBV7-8,CASSLAGQGQQPQHF
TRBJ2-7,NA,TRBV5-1,CASSLGQAYYEQYF
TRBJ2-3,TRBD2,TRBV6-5,CASSSGTSGRSDTQYF
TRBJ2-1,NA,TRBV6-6,CASRSDSYNEQFF
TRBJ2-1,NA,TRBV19,CASSIAGRSYNEQFF
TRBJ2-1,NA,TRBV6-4,CASSEGTYNEQFF
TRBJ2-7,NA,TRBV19,CASSLTGDLREQYF
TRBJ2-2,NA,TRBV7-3,CASSLYPGELFF
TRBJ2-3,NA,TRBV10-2,CASKEGASFTDTQYF
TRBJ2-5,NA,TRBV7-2,CASSLEGAKTQYF
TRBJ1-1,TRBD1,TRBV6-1,CASRLTGGNTEAFF
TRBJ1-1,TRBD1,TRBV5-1,CASSLPTGGSTEAFF
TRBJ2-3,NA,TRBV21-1,CARVQGRTDTQYF
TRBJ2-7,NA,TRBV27,CASGLWGNYEQYF
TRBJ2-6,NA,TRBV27,CASSFGGLLSGAKGANVLTF
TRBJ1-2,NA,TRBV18,CASSREGSTYGYTF
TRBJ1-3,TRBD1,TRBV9,CASSVRGTGGSGNTIYF
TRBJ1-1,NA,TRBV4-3,CASSLDMNTEAFF
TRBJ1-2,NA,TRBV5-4,CASSPTGNLVNYGYTF
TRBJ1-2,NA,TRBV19,CASRGGGSSYGYTF
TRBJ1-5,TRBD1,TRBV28,CASSPGQGVRNQPQHF
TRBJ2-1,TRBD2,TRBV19,CASSGGTINEQFF
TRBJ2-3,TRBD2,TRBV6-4,CASGGALAGRTDTQYF
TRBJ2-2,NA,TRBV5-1,CASSFVGIDTGELFF
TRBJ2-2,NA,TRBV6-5,CATRVPGELFF
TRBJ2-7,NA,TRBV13,CASSINYEQYF
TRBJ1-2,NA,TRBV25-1,CASSESPYGYTF
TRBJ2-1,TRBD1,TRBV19,CASSTRDSYNEQFF
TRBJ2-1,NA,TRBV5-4,CASSLELGRSYNEQFF
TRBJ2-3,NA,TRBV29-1,CSLNGVSPDTQYF
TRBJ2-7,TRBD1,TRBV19,CASSLGQHTYEQYF
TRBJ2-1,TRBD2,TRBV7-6,CASSLVSGRYNEQFF
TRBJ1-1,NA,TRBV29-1,CSVEVNLGFAFF
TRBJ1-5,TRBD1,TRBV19,CASSPLDREGQPQHF